Listed below are T cell receptor beta chains from one sample, sequenced in a study of blood T cell repertoires in COVID-19. TCRdb's copy holds only in-frame clones and misses some; the assay was immunoSEQ multiplex PCR. This sample carries tens of thousands of clones, about 90% of them seen once, and the ten largest clones take under 6%. The sequenced sample consisted of peripheral blood. These receptors were collected from a human donor in a cohort sampled during active COVID-19. CDR3s include the opening cysteine and the closing phenylalanine or tryptophan. Each record gives: J gene, D gene, V gene, CDR3 length, clone size, CDR3 protein, CDR3 DNA. A D gene is named only where the DNA matches it firmly. Clone size is stated in some rows and not others, as once, few, many or a class when expanded.

TRBJ1-2 | - | TRBV25-1 | 14 | - | CASSFDGANYGYTF | TGTGCCAGCAGCTTCGATGGGGCCAACTATGGCTACACCTTC
TRBJ2-3 | TRBD2 | TRBV19 | 16 | - | CASSKAAGGPGDTQYF | TGTGCCAGTAGTAAAGCGGCGGGGGGGCCCGGAGATACGCAGTATTTT
TRBJ1-6 | TRBD1 | TRBV27 | 13 | - | CASSPGQGLSLHF | TGTGCCAGCAGTCCGGGACAGGGATTATCCCTCCACTTT
TRBJ2-1 | - | TRBV7-2 | 14 | - | CASSLRGALNEQFF | TGTGCCAGCAGCCTCCGGGGGGCTTTGAATGAGCAGTTCTTC
TRBJ1-2 | - | TRBV7-2 | 13 | - | CASSFLENYGYTF | TGTGCCAGCAGCTTTTTGGAGAACTATGGCTACACCTTC
TRBJ1-2 | TRBD1 | TRBV18 | 15 | - | CASSPPGQGFYGYTF | TGTGCCAGCTCACCACCGGGACAGGGGTTTTATGGCTACACCTTC
TRBJ1-1 | TRBD1 | TRBV10-3 | 14 | once | CAISGDSRNTEAFF | TGTGCCATCAGTGGGGACAGCAGGAACACTGAAGCTTTCTTT
TRBJ1-1 | - | TRBV6-5 | 15 | - | CASTMGGALGTEAFF | TGTGCCAGCACCATGGGGGGGGCCCTGGGGACTGAAGCTTTCTTT
TRBJ2-7 | - | TRBV5-1 | 15 | once | CASSLGRGNVYEQYF | TGCGCCAGCAGCTTGGGCCGGGGTAACGTCTACGAGCAGTACTTC
TRBJ2-5 | - | TRBV24-1 | 13 | - | CATSSRAGETQYF | TGTGCCACCAGTTCGAGGGCTGGGGAGACCCAGTACTTC
TRBJ2-1 | TRBD2 | TRBV30 | 16 | - | CAPRGPTSGGLNEQFF | TGTGCCCCCAGAGGGCCGACTAGCGGGGGCCTCAATGAGCAGTTCTTC
TRBJ2-7 | TRBD1 | TRBV15 | 14 | - | CATSPGQGRYEQYF | TGTGCCACCAGCCCAGGACAGGGGAGATACGAGCAGTACTTC
TRBJ2-7 | TRBD2 | TRBV5-4 | 15 | - | CASSLGGGISYEQYF | TGTGCCAGCAGCTTGGGCGGGGGTATCTCCTACGAGCAGTACTTC
TRBJ2-7 | - | TRBV5-1 | 15 | - | CASSFGSGSRYEQYF | TGCGCCAGCAGCTTTGGGTCGGGGTCAAGGTACGAGCAGTACTTC
TRBJ2-5 | - | TRBV4-2 | 15 | once | CASSQDRGRQETQYF | TGTGCCAGCAGCCAAGATAGGGGCAGGCAAGAGACCCAGTACTTC
TRBJ2-7 | - | TRBV4-1 | 15 | - | CASSQSTGVSYEQYF | TGCGCCAGCAGCCAGTCAACGGGGGTCTCCTACGAGCAGTACTTC
TRBJ1-1 | TRBD1 | TRBV6-5 | 13 | - | CASRKTGLTEAFF | TGTGCCAGCAGAAAGACAGGGTTGACTGAAGCTTTCTTT